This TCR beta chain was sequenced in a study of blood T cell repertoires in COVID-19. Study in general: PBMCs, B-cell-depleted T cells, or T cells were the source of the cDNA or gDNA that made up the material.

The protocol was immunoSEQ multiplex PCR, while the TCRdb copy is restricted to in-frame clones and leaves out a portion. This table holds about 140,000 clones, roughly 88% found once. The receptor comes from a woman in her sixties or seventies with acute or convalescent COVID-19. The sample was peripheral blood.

The CDR3 sequence is CASSVTSPPGELFF. Written as DNA, the CDR3 is TGCGCCAGCAGCGTTACTAGTCCGCCCGGGGAGCTGTTTTTT. The rearrangement uses TRBV5-1 and TRBJ2-2; the D gene is possibly TRBD2 (5 bases). With 4 bases removed from V and 6 bases from J, the gap between germline ends came to 13 bases. Germline assignment: CDR1 SGHRS and CDR2 YFSETQ. The CDR3 has 14 amino acids.